This is a list of T cell receptor beta chains from one sample in a study of cytomegalovirus exposure and HLA in healthy donors. Some clones are missing from TCRdb's copy, which holds only in-frame ones; the method was immunoSEQ multiplex PCR. Of around 130,000 clones listed, roughly 80% are singletons. Sequencing was carried out using PBMCs. These receptors were obtained from a boy younger than 18 in good health and CMV-seronegative. CDR3s leave out the opening cysteine and the closing phenylalanine or tryptophan.

j_call v_call cdr3_aa
TRBJ1-5 TRBV19 ASSAGRVPGNQPQH
TRBJ1-2 TRBV6-5 ASITTGEEGYT
TRBJ2-7 TRBV7-2 ASSQDFRGEQY
TRBJ1-5 TRBV15 ATRRALSNQPQH
TRBJ2-7 TRBV28 ASSLQTGAYEQY
TRBJ2-7 TRBV9 ASNRGSSYEQY
TRBJ2-3 TRBV5-4 ASSFGGGVADTQY
TRBJ1-4 TRBV7-9 ASSIGHREINEKLF
TRBJ2-7 TRBV30 AWSRDLSSYEQY
TRBJ2-6 TRBV6-5 AVQGATGANVLT
TRBJ1-2 TRBV7-2 ASSLAGAGGRGYT
TRBJ2-1 TRBV9 ASSILAGPSRQF
TRBJ2-7 TRBV7-9 ASSPYLAGAHEQY
TRBJ1-2 TRBV7-9 SSSRGQGYGYT
TRBJ1-5 TRBV4-1 ASSQVTGGGQPQH
TRBJ2-3 TRBV30 ALRQGKDTQY
TRBJ2-1 TRBV13 ASSLEGNEQF